The next 29 T cell receptor beta chains were all read from a single sample in a study of cytomegalovirus exposure and HLA in healthy donors. Using immunoSEQ multiplex PCR, the repertoire was profiled, and TCRdb retains in-frame clones only, with some absent. The sample includes approximately 160,000 clones, about 90% of them seen just once. The sequencing input was PBMCs. Receptors were obtained from a woman under 30 in good health and CMV-seropositive.

V is TRBV11-2 and J is TRBJ1-6; TRBD1 matches 8 bases. Trimming at V came to 5 bases and at J to 0 bases, leaving 6 bases not matched to a gene. The CDR3 has 17 amino acids. CDR1 and CDR2 from the germline V gene are SGHAT and FQNNGV. The CDR3 is CASSHRTGISYNSPLHF. DNA for the CDR3: TGTGCCAGCAGCCACCGGACAGGGATCTCCTATAATTCACCCCTCCACTTT.

This chain links TRBV6-1 with TRBJ2-7, with 7 bases aligning to TRBD1. The CDR3 spans 14 residues. Germline CDR1 MNHNS, CDR2 SASEGT. After removal of 8 bases from V and 6 bases from J, the junction contained 13 bases not matched to a gene. CDR3 amino acids: CASLRTGALGEQYF. The CDR3 DNA follows: TGTGCCAGCCTCCGGACAGGTGCCCTCGGCGAGCAGTACTTC.

CDR3 nucleotides: TGTGCCAGCAGTCCGACTCGGGGGACTGGAAACACCATATATTTT. Protein sequence: CASSPTRGTGNTIYF. The J gene is TRBJ1-3, the V gene TRBV2; D perhaps matches TRBD1 (5 bases). Looked up from germline, CDR1 is SNHLY and CDR2 is FYNNEI. With 5 bases removed from V and 2 bases from J, the gap between germline ends came to 13 bases. The CDR3 loop spans 15 amino acids.

The genes are TRBV7-3 and TRBJ2-5; 7 bases fit TRBD1. CDR1 is SGHTA, CDR2 FQGTGA, per germline. CDR3 length equals 14 residues. V lost 2 bases to trimming and J lost 4 bases; unmatched junction nucleotides: 4. The CDR3 region has the DNA TGTGCCAGCAGCTTAGCAGGGGGAAGAGAGACCCAGTACTTC. Translation gives CASSLAGGRETQYF.

This chain uses TRBV7-2 with TRBJ2-7; 7 bases fit TRBD1. This CDR3 spans 13 amino acids. Germline-derived CDR1 and CDR2 are SGHTA and FQGNSA. J was trimmed by 4 bases and V by 4 bases; bases with no gene match: 4. The CDR3: CASSSSTGYEQYF. The CDR3 nucleotides read TGTGCCAGCAGCTCGTCGACAGGGTACGAGCAGTACTTC.

The CDR3 coding sequence is TGTGCCTGGAGTGGACTAGGCATGGGTGAGCAGTTCTTC. As protein: CAWSGLGMGEQFF. The chain carries TRBV30 and TRBJ2-1; maybe TRBD2 (6 bases). The V end was cut by 1 base, the J end by 9 bases, with 13 bases between. Germline V lookup: CDR1 GTSNPN, CDR2 SVGIG (reference sequence). There are 13 residues in the CDR3.

The chain employs TRBV6-5 and TRBJ2-1, with a tentative D call TRBD1 (5 bases). V was trimmed by 0 bases and J by 10 bases, leaving 7 bases between them. CDR1 and CDR2 from the germline V gene are MNHEY and SVGAGI. The CDR3 sequence is 12 residues long. The CDR3: CASSYSGQEQFF. The DNA for the CDR3 is TGTGCCAGCAGTTACTCAGGACAAGAGCAGTTCTTC.

The chain uses TRBV5-6 and TRBJ2-4, with 8 nucleotides matching TRBD2. The trim removed 4 bases at V and 7 bases at J, leaving 10 bases unmatched. Per germline, CDR1 SGHDT and CDR2 YYEEEE. The length of the CDR3 is 15 residues. The CDR3 spells CASSREGGAWNIQYF. DNA of the CDR3: TGTGCCAGCAGCCGGGAGGGGGGGGCTTGGAACATTCAGTACTTC.

V gene TRBV5-1 combines with J gene TRBJ2-7; 12 nucleotides line up with TRBD1. The V segment lost 3 bases and the J segment 3 bases; nucleotides outside the gene matches: 10. Germline V gene data show CDR1 as SGHRS and CDR2 as YFSETQ. The CDR3 runs 17 residues. Here the CDR3 reads CASSWDTGTGGGYEQYF. The CDR3 DNA sequence: TGCGCCAGCAGCTGGGATACCGGGACAGGGGGCGGCTACGAGCAGTACTTC. The full variable domain, with the rest looked up from reference TRBV5-1 and TRBJ2-7, is KAGVTQTPRYLIKTRGQQVTLSCSPISGHRSVSWYQQTPGQGLQFLFEYFSETQRNKGNFPGRFSGRQFSNSRSEMNVSTLELGDSALYLCASSWDTGTGGGYEQYFGPGTRLTVT.

V usage is TRBV5-4 and J usage is TRBJ1-2; the D is unclear. Trimming took 4 bases from V and 9 from J, leaving 10 bases between them. The CDR3 has 11 amino acids. Germline values: CDR1 SGHNT, CDR2 YYREEE (reference sequence). CDR3 nucleotide sequence: TGTGCCAGCAGCCCTATGTATCGCTACACCTTC. It translates to CASSPMYRYTF.

This clone was seen more than once but under ten times. V is TRBV2 and J is TRBJ2-7, with 8 nucleotides matching TRBD2. The junction had 6 bases not matched to a gene; V was cut back by 6 bases and J by 2 bases. The CDR3 is 14 amino acids. The germline gives CDR1 SNHLY, CDR2 FYNNEI. The CDR3 DNA is TGTGCCAGCAGAGGAGCGGGGGTGACCTACGAGCAGTACTTC. This gives the protein CASRGAGVTYEQYF. The full variable domain, rest sourced from reference TRBV2 and TRBJ2-7, is EPEVTQTPSHQVTQMGQEVILRCVPISNHLYFYWYRQILGQKVEFLVSFYNNEISEKSEIFDDQFSVERPDGSNFTLKIRSTKLEDSAMYFCASRGAGVTYEQYFGPGTRLTVT.

The V call is TRBV25-1, the J call TRBJ2-1; the match to TRBD1 covers 9 bases. The germline V gene has CDR1 MGHDK and CDR2 SYGVNS. The junction had 5 bases not matched to a gene; V was cut back by 2 bases and J by 3 bases. The CDR3 has 16 amino acids. CDR3: CASSEPGTGIYNEQFF. The CDR3 region has the DNA TGTGCCAGCAGTGAACCCGGGACAGGGATCTACAATGAGCAGTTCTTC.

The J gene is TRBJ2-1, the V gene TRBV27; 7 positions agree with TRBD2. Germline loops: CDR1 MNHEY, CDR2 SMNVEV (reference sequence). There are 18 residues in the CDR3. The junction had 11 bases not matched to a gene; V was cut back by 3 bases and J by 0 bases. CDR3 in DNA: TGTGCCAGCAGTTTCCTCCCCTTAGGCGGGAGCTCCTACAATGAGCAGTTCTTC. Amino acid sequence: CASSFLPLGGSSYNEQFF.

This chain uses TRBV29-1 with TRBJ2-1, with TRBD2 as a possible D gene (6 bases). Germline CDR1 and CDR2: SQVTM and ANQGSEA. The CDR3 is made up of 14 amino acids. Between the trimmed V and J ends, which lost 7 bases and 1 base, there was a span of 14 bases. In DNA form, the CDR3 reads TGCAGCGCCATAATGCGGGGTTCCTACAATGAGCAGTTCTTC. Residues: CSAIMRGSYNEQFF.

The chain uses TRBV5-1 and TRBJ1-1; D is undetermined. CDR3 length equals 11 residues. V was pared by 6 bases and J by 1 base, with 4 bases between. CDR1 is SGHRS, CDR2 YFSETQ, per germline. Written as DNA, the CDR3 is TGCGCCAGCACATCGAACACTGAAGCTTTCTTT. Amino acid sequence: CASTSNTEAFF.

This clone was found once. The chain couples TRBV2 to TRBJ2-7; D perhaps matches TRBD2 (7 bases). Trimming removed 3 bases at V and 7 bases at J, with 10 bases between. The CDR3 runs to 12 residues. Germline CDR1 and CDR2: SNHLY and FYNNEI. The CDR3 nucleotides are TGTGCCAGCAGTGATAAGGGGGGGGAGCAGTACTTC. Amino acid sequence: CASSDKGGEQYF.

This chain connects TRBV6-4 to TRBJ2-2; possible D gene TRBD1, 5 bases. There are 14 residues in the CDR3. V was clipped by 4 bases and J by 5 bases, with 11 bases between them. Germline lookup yields CDR1 MRHNA and CDR2 SNTAGT. This chain's CDR3 is CASSAAPGTGELFF. CDR3 nucleotides: TGTGCCAGCAGTGCGGCCCCAGGGACCGGGGAGCTGTTTTTT.

The chain is built from TRBV11-2 and TRBJ2-5, with TRBD2 identical over 13 bases. The germline V gene has CDR1 SGHAT and CDR2 FQNNGV. The CDR3 loop spans 15 amino acids. J lost 2 bases, V lost 3 bases, and 0 bases had no gene match. CDR3 sequence (DNA): TGTGCCAGCAGCTTGACTAGCGGGGGGCAAGAGACCCAGTACTTC. Amino acid sequence: CASSLTSGGQETQYF.

This chain uses TRBV18 with TRBJ1-1; 7 nucleotides line up with TRBD1. CDR3 length: 14 amino acids. Unmatched junction bases numbered 10, after V lost 4 bases and J lost 8 bases. The germline CDR1 and CDR2 sequences are KGHSH and LQKENI. DNA of the CDR3: TGTGCCAGCTCACTATCGGGAGGGGGCAGGGAAGCTTTCTTT. It translates to CASSLSGGGREAFF.

The chain couples TRBV4-1 to TRBJ2-2; 9 nucleotides agree with TRBD2. The CDR3 runs to 17 residues. CDR1 is MGHRA and CDR2 is YSYEKL in the germline V gene. V trimming: 4 bases; J trimming: 2 bases; junction bases outside the gene matches: 8. The CDR3 sequence is CASSPVRGGLNTGELFF. The CDR3 region has the DNA TGCGCCAGCAGCCCGGTGCGGGGGGGCCTAAACACCGGGGAGCTGTTTTTT.

This clone was seen once. The chain uses TRBV15 and TRBJ1-2; D possibly corresponds to TRBD1 (6 bases). CDR1 is LNHNV and CDR2 is YYDKDF in the germline V gene (reference sequence). The CDR3 covers 14 residues. V lost 0 bases and J lost 4, with 9 bases in between. The CDR3 here is CATSRDSRGYGYTF. As DNA, the CDR3 is TGTGCCACCAGCAGAGATTCCAGGGGCTATGGCTACACCTTC.

The chain has TRBV27 and TRBJ1-2, with 8 bases matching TRBD1. Germline V gene sequence: CDR1 MNHEY, CDR2 SMNVEV (reference sequence). V lost 2 bases to trimming and J lost 4 bases; unmatched junction nucleotides: 9. There are 16 residues in the CDR3. In DNA form, the CDR3 reads TGTGCCAGCAGTTTAAGTTCGGGGACAGGAGTCTATGGCTACACCTTC. It encodes CASSLSSGTGVYGYTF.

The chain has TRBV4-2 and TRBJ2-3; 10 bases fit TRBD2. This CDR3 comprises 18 residues. After removal of 0 bases from V and 4 bases from J, the junction contained 10 bases not matched to a gene. Germline assignment: CDR1 LGHNA and CDR2 YNFKEQ. The CDR3 nucleotides are TGTGCCAGCAGCCAAGAAGTGGCTAGCGGGAGTGCTGCAGATACGCAGTATTTT. Translating it yields CASSQEVASGSAADTQYF.

The chain is built from TRBV13 and TRBJ2-5; the match to TRBD1 covers 7 bases. Germline CDR1 is PRHDT and CDR2 is FYEKMQ (reference sequence). CDR3 length: 14 residues. Unmatched junction bases numbered 4, after V lost 5 bases and J lost 1 base. The CDR3 DNA sequence: TGTGCCAGCAGCGGACGGGACAGCCAAGAGACCCAGTACTTC. Amino acids: CASSGRDSQETQYF.

There are a few counts of this clone. The chain employs TRBV18 and TRBJ1-2; TRBD1 aligns across 8 bases. The ends lost 4 bases at V and 5 bases at J; junction bases unmatched: 3. There are 13 residues in the CDR3. Germline V gives CDR1 KGHSH, CDR2 LQKENI. The DNA for the CDR3 is TGTGCCAGCTCACAAGGACAGGGTTATGGCTACACCTTC. Its protein is CASSQGQGYGYTF.

V is TRBV29-1 and J is TRBJ2-1, with 15 bases aligning to TRBD2. The trim removed 8 bases at V and 7 bases at J, leaving 18 bases unmatched. This CDR3 is 18 amino acids long. Germline V gene sequence: CDR1 SQVTM, CDR2 ANQGSEA. CDR3 nucleotides: TGCAGCTCCGGAGGGGGCTGGAGGACTAGCGGGAGGGAGAATGAGCAGTTCTTC. This codes for CSSGGGWRTSGRENEQFF.

The chain combines TRBV5-5 with TRBJ1-5; a possible D gene is TRBD1 (5 bases). Trimming removed 1 base at V and 0 bases at J, with 14 bases between. The CDR3 runs to 17 residues. Germline V gene sequence: CDR1 SGHKS, CDR2 YYEKEE (reference sequence). The CDR3 is CASSLFQGGYSNQPQHF. The CDR3 nucleotides read TGTGCCAGCAGCTTGTTCCAGGGTGGATATAGCAATCAGCCCCAGCATTTT.

The J gene is TRBJ2-7, the V gene TRBV7-2, with D tentatively TRBD2 (5 bases). The V and J ends lost 0 bases and 0 bases respectively, with 12 bases between them. This CDR3 contains 16 residues. Germline assignment: CDR1 SGHTA and CDR2 FQGNSA. CDR3 amino acids: CASSLAKAGPSYEQYF. CDR3 nucleotides: TGTGCCAGCAGCTTAGCGAAGGCGGGCCCCTCCTACGAGCAGTACTTC.

The CDR3 loop is CASSIGQGTGELFF. The DNA for the CDR3 is TGTGCCAGTAGTATAGGACAGGGGACCGGGGAGCTGTTTTTT. The chain couples TRBV19 to TRBJ2-2, with 8 bases that match TRBD1. V was clipped by 1 base and J by 5 bases; unmatched bases: 0. The V gene's germline CDR1 is LNHDA and CDR2 SQIVND (reference sequence). CDR3 length: 14 amino acids.